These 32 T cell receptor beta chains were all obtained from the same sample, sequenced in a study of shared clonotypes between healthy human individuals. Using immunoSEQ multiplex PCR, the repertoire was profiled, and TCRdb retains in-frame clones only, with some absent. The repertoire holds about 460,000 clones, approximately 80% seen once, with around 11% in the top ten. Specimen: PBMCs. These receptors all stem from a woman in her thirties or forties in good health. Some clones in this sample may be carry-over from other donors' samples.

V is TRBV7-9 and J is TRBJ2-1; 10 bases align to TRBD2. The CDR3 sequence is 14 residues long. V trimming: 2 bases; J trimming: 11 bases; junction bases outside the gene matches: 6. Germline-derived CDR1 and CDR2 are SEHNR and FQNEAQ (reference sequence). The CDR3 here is CASSLRTSGDKQFF. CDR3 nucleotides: TGTGCCAGCAGCTTAAGGACTAGCGGAGATAAGCAGTTCTTC.

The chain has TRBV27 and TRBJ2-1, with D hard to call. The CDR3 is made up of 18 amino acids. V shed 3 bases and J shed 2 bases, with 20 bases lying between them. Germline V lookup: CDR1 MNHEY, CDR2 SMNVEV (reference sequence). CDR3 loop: CASSFPPDTARTYNEQFF. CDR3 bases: TGTGCCAGCAGTTTCCCCCCAGACACCGCAAGGACCTACAATGAGCAGTTCTTC.

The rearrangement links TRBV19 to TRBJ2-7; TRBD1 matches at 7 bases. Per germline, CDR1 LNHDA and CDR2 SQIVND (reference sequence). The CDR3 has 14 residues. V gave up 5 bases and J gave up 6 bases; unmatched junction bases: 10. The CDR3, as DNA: TGTGCCAGTAGTTACCCGTCCTGGGACAGCGAGCAGTACTTC. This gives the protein CASSYPSWDSEQYF.

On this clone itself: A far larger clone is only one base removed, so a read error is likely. The CDR3 spells CASGLANYGYTF. CDR3 nucleotide sequence: TGCGCCAGCGGCTTGGCTAACTATGGCTACACCTTC. This rearrangement joins TRBV5-1 to TRBJ1-2; D is ambiguous. This CDR3 contains 12 residues. Germline V gene data show CDR1 as SGHRS and CDR2 as YFSETQ.

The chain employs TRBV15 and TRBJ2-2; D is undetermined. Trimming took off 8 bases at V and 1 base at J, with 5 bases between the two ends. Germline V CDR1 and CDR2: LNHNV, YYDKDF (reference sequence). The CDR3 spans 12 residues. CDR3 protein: CATCRNTGELFF. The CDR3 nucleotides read TGTGCCACCTGTCGGAACACCGGGGAGCTGTTTTTT.

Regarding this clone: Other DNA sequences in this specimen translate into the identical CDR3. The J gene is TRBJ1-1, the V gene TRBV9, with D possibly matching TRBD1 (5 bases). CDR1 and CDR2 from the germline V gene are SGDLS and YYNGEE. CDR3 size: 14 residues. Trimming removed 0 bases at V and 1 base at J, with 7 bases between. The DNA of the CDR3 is TGTGCCAGCAGCGTAGTCGGACAGAACACTGAAGCTTTCTTT. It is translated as CASSVVGQNTEAFF.

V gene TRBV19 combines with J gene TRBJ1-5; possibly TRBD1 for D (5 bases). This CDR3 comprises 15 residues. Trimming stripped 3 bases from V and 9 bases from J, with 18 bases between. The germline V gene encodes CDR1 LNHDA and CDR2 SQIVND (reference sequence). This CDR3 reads CASSIGGALISPQHF. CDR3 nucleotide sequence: TGTGCCAGTAGTATCGGAGGGGCGCTTATATCGCCCCAGCATTTT.

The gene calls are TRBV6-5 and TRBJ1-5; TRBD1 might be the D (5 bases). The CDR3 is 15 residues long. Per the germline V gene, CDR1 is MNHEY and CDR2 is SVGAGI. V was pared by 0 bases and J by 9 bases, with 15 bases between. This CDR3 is CASSYSRRQGSPQHF. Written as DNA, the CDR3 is TGTGCCAGCAGTTACTCTAGGCGGCAGGGCTCGCCCCAGCATTTT.

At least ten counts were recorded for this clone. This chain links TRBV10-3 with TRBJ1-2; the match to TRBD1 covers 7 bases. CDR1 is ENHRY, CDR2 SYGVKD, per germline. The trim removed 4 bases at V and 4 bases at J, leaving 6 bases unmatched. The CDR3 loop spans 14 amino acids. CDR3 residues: CAISGQGGLYGYTF. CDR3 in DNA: TGTGCCATCAGTGGCCAGGGGGGCCTCTATGGCTACACCTTC.

In DNA form, the CDR3 reads TGTGCCAGCAGTGCCCCTGACCGGGACAGCGTTGGCGCGGGCTACACCTTC. Its translation: CASSAPDRDSVGAGYTF. This chain connects TRBV2 to TRBJ1-2; TRBD1 aligns across 7 bases. Germline CDR1 is SNHLY and CDR2 is FYNNEI. The V gene end was trimmed by 4 bases and the J gene end by 8 bases; junction bases not matched to a gene: 19. The CDR3 extends over 17 amino acids.

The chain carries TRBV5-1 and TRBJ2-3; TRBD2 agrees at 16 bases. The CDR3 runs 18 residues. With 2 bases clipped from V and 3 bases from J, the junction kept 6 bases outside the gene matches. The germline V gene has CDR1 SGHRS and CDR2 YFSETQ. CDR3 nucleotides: TGCGCCAGCAGCTTAGGGACTAGCGGGAGGGCCAGTACAGATACGCAGTATTTT. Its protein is CASSLGTSGRASTDTQYF.

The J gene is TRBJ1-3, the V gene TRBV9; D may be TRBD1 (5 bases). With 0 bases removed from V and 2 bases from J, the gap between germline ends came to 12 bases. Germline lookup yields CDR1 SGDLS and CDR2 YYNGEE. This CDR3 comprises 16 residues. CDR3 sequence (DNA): TGTGCCAGCAGCGTAGCACTCAGGGATACTGGAAACACCATATATTTT. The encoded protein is CASSVALRDTGNTIYF.

CDR3 nucleotides: TGTGCCAGCAGCTTCAGAACTAGCGGACACAATGAGCAGTTCTTC. This encodes CASSFRTSGHNEQFF. This rearrangement joins TRBV11-2 to TRBJ2-1, with 8 bases matching TRBD2. This CDR3 comprises 15 residues. With 3 bases clipped from V and 5 bases from J, the junction kept 6 bases outside the gene matches. Germline V CDR1 and CDR2: SGHAT, FQNNGV.

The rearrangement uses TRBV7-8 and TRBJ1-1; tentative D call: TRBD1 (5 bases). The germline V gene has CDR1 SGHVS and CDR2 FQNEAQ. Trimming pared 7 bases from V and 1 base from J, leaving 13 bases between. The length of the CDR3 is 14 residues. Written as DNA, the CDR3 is TGTGCCAGCACCCACGACAGACAGAACACTGAAGCTTTCTTT. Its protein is CASTHDRQNTEAFF.

The DNA of the CDR3 is TGTGCCAGCAGCCGGATGGACGGGGGCCGTTATGGCTACACCTTC. As protein: CASSRMDGGRYGYTF. The chain combines TRBV5-4 with TRBJ1-2, with D perhaps matching TRBD1 (6 bases). CDR3 size: 15 residues. Germline V CDR1 and CDR2: SGHNT, YYREEE (reference sequence). With 4 bases removed from V and 5 bases from J, the gap between germline ends came to 18 bases.

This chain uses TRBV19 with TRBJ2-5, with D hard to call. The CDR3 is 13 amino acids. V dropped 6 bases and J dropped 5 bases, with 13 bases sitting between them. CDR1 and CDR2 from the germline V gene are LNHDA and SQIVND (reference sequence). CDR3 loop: CASSPTSGETQYF. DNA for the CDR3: TGTGCCAGTAGCCCGACATCTGGGGAGACCCAGTACTTC.

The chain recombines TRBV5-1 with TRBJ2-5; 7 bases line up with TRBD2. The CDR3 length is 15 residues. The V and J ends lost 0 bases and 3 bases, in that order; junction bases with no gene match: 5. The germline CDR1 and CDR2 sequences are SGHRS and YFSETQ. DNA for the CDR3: TGCGCCAGCAGCTTGGTGGCTAGCGGTGAAGAGACCCAGTACTTC. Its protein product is CASSLVASGEETQYF.

The CDR3 sequence: CASSLGTIQETQYF. As DNA, the CDR3 is TGCGCCAGCAGCTTGGGGACTATACAAGAGACCCAGTACTTC. The rearrangement links TRBV5-1 to TRBJ2-5, with a weak D call TRBD2 (6 bases). CDR1 SGHRS and CDR2 YFSETQ come from the germline V gene. The CDR3 length is 14 residues. V lost 0 bases to trimming and J lost 2 bases, with 8 bases between them.

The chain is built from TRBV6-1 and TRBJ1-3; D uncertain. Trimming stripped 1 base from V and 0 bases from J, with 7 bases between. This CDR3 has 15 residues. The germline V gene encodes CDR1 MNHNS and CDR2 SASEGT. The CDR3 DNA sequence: TGTGCCAGCAGTGAAGTCGGGAACTCTGGAAACACCATATATTTT. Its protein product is CASSEVGNSGNTIYF.

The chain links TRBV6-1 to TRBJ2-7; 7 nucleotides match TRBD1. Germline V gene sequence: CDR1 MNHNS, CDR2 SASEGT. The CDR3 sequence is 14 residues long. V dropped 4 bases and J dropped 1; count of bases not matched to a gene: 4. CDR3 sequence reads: CASSVKGASYEQYF. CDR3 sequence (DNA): TGTGCCAGCAGTGTTAAGGGGGCTTCCTACGAGCAGTACTTC.

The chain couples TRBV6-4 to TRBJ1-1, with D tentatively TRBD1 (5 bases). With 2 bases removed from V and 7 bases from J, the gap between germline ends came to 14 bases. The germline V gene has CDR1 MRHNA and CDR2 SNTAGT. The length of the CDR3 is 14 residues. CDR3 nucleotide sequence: TGTGCCAGCAGTGACGAAATGAATGGGGGTGAAGCTTTCTTT. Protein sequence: CASSDEMNGGEAFF.

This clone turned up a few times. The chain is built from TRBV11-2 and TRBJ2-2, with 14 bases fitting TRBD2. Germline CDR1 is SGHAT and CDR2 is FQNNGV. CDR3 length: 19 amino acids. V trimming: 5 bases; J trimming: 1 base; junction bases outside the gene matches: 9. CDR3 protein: CASSPGLAGVPGNTGELFF. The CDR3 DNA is TGTGCCAGCAGCCCGGGACTAGCGGGAGTCCCTGGGAACACCGGGGAGCTGTTTTTT.

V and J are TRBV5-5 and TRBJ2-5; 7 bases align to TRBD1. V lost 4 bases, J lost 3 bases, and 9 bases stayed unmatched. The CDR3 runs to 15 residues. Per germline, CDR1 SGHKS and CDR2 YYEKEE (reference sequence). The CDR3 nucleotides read TGTGCCAGCAGCGCACTTGGGACAGCCGAAGAGACCCAGTACTTC. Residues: CASSALGTAEETQYF.

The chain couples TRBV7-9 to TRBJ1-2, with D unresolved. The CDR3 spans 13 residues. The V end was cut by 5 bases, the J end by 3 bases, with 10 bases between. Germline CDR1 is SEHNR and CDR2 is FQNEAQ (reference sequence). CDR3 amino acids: CASSPRADYGYTF. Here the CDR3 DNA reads TGTGCCAGCAGCCCAAGGGCGGACTATGGCTACACCTTC.

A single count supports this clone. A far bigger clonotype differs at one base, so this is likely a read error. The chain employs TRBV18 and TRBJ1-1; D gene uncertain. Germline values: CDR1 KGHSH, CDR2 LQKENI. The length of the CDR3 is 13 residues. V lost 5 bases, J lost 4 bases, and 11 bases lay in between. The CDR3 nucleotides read TGTGCCAGCTCAACAGAGTTGAGCACTGAAGCTTTCTTT. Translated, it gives CASSTELSTEAFF.

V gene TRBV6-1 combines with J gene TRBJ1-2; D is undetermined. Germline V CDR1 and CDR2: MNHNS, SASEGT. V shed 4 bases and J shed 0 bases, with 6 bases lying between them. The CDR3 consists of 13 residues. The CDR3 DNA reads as TGTGCCAGCAGTGTGATAGCTAACTATGGCTACACCTTC. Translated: CASSVIANYGYTF.

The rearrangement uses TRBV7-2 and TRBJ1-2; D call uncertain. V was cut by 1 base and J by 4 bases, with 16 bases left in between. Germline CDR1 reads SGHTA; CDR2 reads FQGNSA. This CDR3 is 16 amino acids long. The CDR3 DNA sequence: TGTGCCAGCAGCTTAGGGGGAGCTGGCCCCCTCTATGGCTACACCTTC. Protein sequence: CASSLGGAGPLYGYTF.

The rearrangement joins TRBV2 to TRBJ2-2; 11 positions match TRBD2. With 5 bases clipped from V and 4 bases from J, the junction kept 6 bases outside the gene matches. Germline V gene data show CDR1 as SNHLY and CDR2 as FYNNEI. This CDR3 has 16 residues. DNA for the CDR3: TGTGCCAGCAGTCGACTAGCGGGACTCCCCACCGGGGAGCTGTTTTTT. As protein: CASSRLAGLPTGELFF.

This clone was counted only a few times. For the CDR3, the DNA is TGTGCCAGCAGGGACTACAGGGTGGAGCAGTACTTC. Its protein product is CASRDYRVEQYF. The rearrangement links TRBV2 to TRBJ2-7; D may correspond to TRBD1 or TRBD2 (6 bases each). The CDR3 spans 12 residues. Germline assignment: CDR1 SNHLY and CDR2 FYNNEI. Trimming took off 6 bases at V and 7 bases at J, with 13 bases between the two ends.

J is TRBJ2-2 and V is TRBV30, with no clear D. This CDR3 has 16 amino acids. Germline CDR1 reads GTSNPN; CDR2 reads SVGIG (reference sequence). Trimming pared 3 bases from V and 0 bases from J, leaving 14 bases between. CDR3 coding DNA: TGTGCCTGGAGCACCTTTCTGGGCCCGAACACCGGGGAGCTGTTTTTT. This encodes CAWSTFLGPNTGELFF. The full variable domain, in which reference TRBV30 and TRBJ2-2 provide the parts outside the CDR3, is SQTIHQWPATLVQPVGSPLSLECTVEGTSNPNLYWYRQAAGRGLQLLFYSVGIGQISSEVPQNLSASRPQDRQFILSSKKLLLSDSGFYLCAWSTFLGPNTGELFFGEGSRLTVL.

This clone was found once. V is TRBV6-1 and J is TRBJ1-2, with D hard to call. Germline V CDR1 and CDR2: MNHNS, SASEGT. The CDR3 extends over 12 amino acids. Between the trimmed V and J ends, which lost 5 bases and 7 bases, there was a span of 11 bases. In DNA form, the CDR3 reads TGTGCCAGCAGTTTCCTGGACTTTGGCTACACCTTC. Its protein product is CASSFLDFGYTF.

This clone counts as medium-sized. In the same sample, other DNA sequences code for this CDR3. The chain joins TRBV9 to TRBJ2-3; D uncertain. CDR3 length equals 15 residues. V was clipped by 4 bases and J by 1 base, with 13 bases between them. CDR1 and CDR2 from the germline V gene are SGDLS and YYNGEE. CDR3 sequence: CASSLLLAGTDTQYF. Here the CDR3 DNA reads TGTGCCAGCAGCCTACTACTGGCGGGCACAGATACGCAGTATTTT.